The 18 T cell receptor beta chains reported below all come from one sample, sequenced in a study of T-cell memory formation after mild COVID-19. TCRdb independently ran MiXCR on the 5' RACE reads; one entry per CDR3 protein. The sample has roughly 150,000 distinct CDR3 sequences, about 14% seen once. Sequenced: PBMCs or a T cell subset sorted from them (not recorded which). These receptors were obtained from an adult woman who had mild COVID-19 (a few samples of this study predate the infection). Cell type and time point are not known.

V is TRBV7-7 and J is TRBJ2-1, with 11 bases fitting TRBD2. The CDR3 sequence is 15 residues long. J lost 5 bases, V lost 5 bases, and 5 bases had no gene match. CDR1 SSHAT and CDR2 FNYEAQ come from the germline V gene (reference sequence). The CDR3 region is CASSPLSGGDNEQFF. The CDR3 DNA sequence: TGTGCCAGCAGCCCCCTTAGCGGGGGGGACAATGAGCAGTTCTTC.

The CDR3 sequence is CASSLGDYPEGETQYF. The CDR3, as DNA: TGTGCCAGCAGCTTGGGGGACTATCCGGAGGGCGAGACCCAGTACTTC. The rearrangement links TRBV11-2 to TRBJ2-5, with TRBD2 matching over 7 bases. This CDR3 is built from 16 residues. With V trimmed by 3 bases and J by 5 bases, 12 bases remained unmatched. Germline-derived CDR1 and CDR2 are SGHAT and FQNNGV.

The table lists this clonotype with a few counts. The chain is built from TRBV4-3 and TRBJ2-7; D may be TRBD1 or TRBD2 (5 bases each). V dropped 0 bases and J dropped 7 bases, with 13 bases sitting between them. The germline gives CDR1 LGHNA, CDR2 YSLEER. This CDR3 is built from 14 residues. CDR3 protein: CASSQDGGGREQYF. The CDR3, as DNA: TGCGCCAGCAGCCAAGATGGGGGTGGCAGAGAGCAGTACTTC.

This clonotype appeared a few times. The chain carries TRBV4-1 and TRBJ1-2; 11 bases map to TRBD1. Germline trimming cut 1 base from V and 3 bases from J; bases unmatched to any gene: 16. The germline V gene has CDR1 MGHRA and CDR2 YSYEKL. This CDR3 region has 20 residues. CDR3 loop: CASSQAGAPGTGGKDYGYTF. CDR3 nucleotide sequence: TGCGCCAGCAGCCAAGCAGGGGCCCCCGGGACAGGGGGAAAAGACTATGGCTACACCTTC.

Many counts were recorded for this clonotype. The V and J genes are TRBV24-1 and TRBJ2-3; D remains unclear. V was shortened by 9 bases and J by 2 bases, with 11 bases between the two germline ends. The CDR3 sequence is 13 residues long. The V gene's germline CDR1 is KGHDR and CDR2 SFDVKD. The CDR3 coding sequence is TGTGCCACCGATGACCGGACCACAGATACGCAGTATTTT. Its translation: CATDDRTTDTQYF.

J is TRBJ1-6 and V is TRBV14; unclear D gene. From germline, CDR1 is SGHDN and CDR2 FVKESK. Trimming stripped 4 bases from V and 10 bases from J, with 11 bases between. The CDR3 has 13 residues. CDR3 coding DNA: TGTGCCAGCAGCCCCCACCTGGAATCACCCCTCCACTTT. Translation: CASSPHLESPLHF.

The chain has TRBV20-1 and TRBJ1-3; D remains ambiguous. This CDR3 is built from 11 residues. CDR1 is DFQATT and CDR2 is SNEGSKA in the germline V gene (reference sequence). V was shortened by 3 bases and J by 4 bases, with 4 bases between the two germline ends. The CDR3 here is CSAREGNTIYF. The CDR3 nucleotides read TGCAGTGCTAGGGAGGGAAACACCATATATTTT.

The chain joins TRBV19 to TRBJ2-3, with D possibly matching TRBD2 (5 bases). This CDR3 spans 13 amino acids. V was shortened by 7 bases and J by 4 bases, with 12 bases between the two germline ends. Germline values: CDR1 LNHDA, CDR2 SQIVND (reference sequence). For the CDR3, the DNA is TGTGCCAGTACCCCCAGAGGGCCAGATACGCAGTATTTT. Translation gives CASTPRGPDTQYF.

The table lists this clonotype with a few counts. This sequence joins TRBV6-2 or TRBV6-3 and TRBJ1-5; D may be TRBD1 (6 bases). CDR1 is MNHEY, CDR2 SVGEGT, per germline. V was cut by 5 bases and J by 5 bases, with 13 bases left in between. This CDR3 spans 14 amino acids. CDR3 in amino acids: CASSTGTGHQPQHF. The CDR3 nucleotides are TGTGCCAGCAGTACAGGGACGGGACATCAGCCCCAGCATTTT.

The J gene is TRBJ2-7, the V gene TRBV18; the D gene is possibly TRBD2 (7 bases). The CDR3 is 17 amino acids. Germline-derived CDR1 and CDR2 are KGHSH and LQKENI. Deletions cut 8 bases from V and 1 base from J, with 24 bases between. The CDR3 nucleotides read TGTGCCAGCACCGTCCTAACGGCCGGGGGGACATCCTACGAGCAGTACTTC. Its protein is CASTVLTAGGTSYEQYF. Together with reference TRBV18 and TRBJ2-7, the CDR3 gives the full variable domain: NAGVMQNPRHLVRRRGQEARLRCSPMKGHSHVYWYRQLPEEGLKFMVYLQKENIIDESGMPKERFSAEFPKEGPSILRIQQVVRGDSAAYFCASTVLTAGGTSYEQYFGPGTRLTVT.

V usage is TRBV15 and J usage is TRBJ1-5; TRBD1 aligns across 7 bases. J gave up 7 bases and V 0 bases, and 6 bases lay outside the gene matches. Germline V lookup: CDR1 LNHNV, CDR2 YYDKDF (reference sequence). CDR3 length: 15 residues. The CDR3 DNA sequence: TGTGCCACCAGCAGAGAGAGGGGGCGCGGGCAGCCCCAGCATTTT. Translating gives CATSRERGRGQPQHF.

This chain joins TRBV4-2 and TRBJ2-3; 10 bases are a match to TRBD2. The CDR3 is 16 amino acids. Trimming at V came to 2 bases and at J to 5 bases, leaving 7 bases not matched to a gene. Germline V gene data show CDR1 as LGHNA and CDR2 as YNFKEQ. CDR3 region: CASSQQSGGAGDTQYF. The CDR3 coding sequence is TGTGCCAGCAGCCAACAGAGCGGGGGGGCAGGAGATACGCAGTATTTT.

The J gene is TRBJ2-4, the V gene TRBV7-8; no reliable D call. CDR1 is SGHVS and CDR2 is FQNEAQ in the germline V gene. The length of the CDR3 is 12 residues. The V and J ends lost 5 bases and 7 bases respectively, with 9 bases between them. The CDR3, as DNA: TGTGCCAGCAGCGAACCCCCCAACATTCAGTACTTC. It yields the protein CASSEPPNIQYF.

This clonotype was seen more than once but under ten times. The chain uses TRBV29-1 and TRBJ1-2, with D perhaps matching TRBD1 (5 bases). V lost 3 bases and J lost 1, with 9 bases in between. The CDR3 is 13 residues long. Germline V gene sequence: CDR1 SQVTM, CDR2 ANQGSEA. The CDR3 region has the DNA TGCAGCGTTGATTTTGGGGGTAACTATGGCTACACCTTC. This gives the protein CSVDFGGNYGYTF. The full variable domain, its missing parts supplied by reference TRBV29-1 and TRBJ1-2, is SAVISQKPSRDICQRGTSLTIQCQVDSQVTMMFWYRQQPGQSLTLIATANQGSEATYESGFVIDKFPISRPNLTFSTLTVSNMSPEDSSIYLCSVDFGGNYGYTFGSGTRLTVV.

This clonotype has more than one count but fewer than ten. The chain uses TRBV5-4 and TRBJ2-7; D not certain. The length of the CDR3 is 14 residues. In germline, CDR1 is SGHNT, CDR2 YYREEE (reference sequence). The V end was cut by 0 bases, the J end by 0 bases, with 7 bases between. CDR3 in amino acids: CASSLVESSYEQYF. CDR3 DNA: TGTGCCAGCAGCTTGGTGGAGAGCTCCTACGAGCAGTACTTC.

This clonotype has just a few counts. The chain recombines TRBV9 with TRBJ2-7, with D possibly TRBD1 on 6 matching bases. The V gene lost 4 bases and the J gene lost 2 bases, with 19 bases spanning the gap. The CDR3 contains 16 residues. CDR1 is SGDLS and CDR2 is YYNGEE in the germline V gene. This chain's CDR3 is CASSPRDRPTPYEQYF. The DNA for the CDR3 is TGTGCCAGCAGCCCCCGCGACAGGCCCACCCCCTACGAGCAGTACTTC.

This clonotype was seen a few times. V and J are TRBV7-8 and TRBJ2-5, with D perhaps matching TRBD1 (5 bases). CDR1 SGHVS and CDR2 FQNEAQ come from the germline V gene. The CDR3 runs 14 residues. Trimming took off 5 bases at V and 1 base at J, with 11 bases between the two ends. The CDR3 loop reads CASSPGHGQETQYF. CDR3 nucleotide sequence: TGTGCCAGCAGCCCAGGACACGGCCAAGAGACCCAGTACTTC.

The V and J genes are TRBV12-3 or TRBV12-4 and TRBJ1-1; 7 bases are a match to TRBD1. This CDR3 has 14 amino acids. The V gene end was trimmed by 3 bases and the J gene end by 5 bases; junction bases not matched to a gene: 6. CDR3 coding DNA: TGTGCCAGCAGTTTTGAGGGGGCTAGAACTGAAGCTTTCTTT. It encodes CASSFEGARTEAFF.